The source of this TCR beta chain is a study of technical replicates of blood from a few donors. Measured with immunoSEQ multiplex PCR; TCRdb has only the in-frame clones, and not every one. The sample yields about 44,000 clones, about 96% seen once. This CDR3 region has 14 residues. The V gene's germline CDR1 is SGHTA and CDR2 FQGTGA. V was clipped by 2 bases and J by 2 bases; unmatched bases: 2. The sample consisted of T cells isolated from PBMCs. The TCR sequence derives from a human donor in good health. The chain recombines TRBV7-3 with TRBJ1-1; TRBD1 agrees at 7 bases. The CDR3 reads CASSLGQDNTEAFF. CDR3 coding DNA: TGTGCCAGCAGCTTAGGACAGGACAACACTGAAGCTTTCTTT.